A single sample gave rise to the 6 T cell receptor beta chains below, sequenced in a study of blood T cell repertoires in COVID-19. Assay used: immunoSEQ multiplex PCR; TCRdb lists only in-frame clones, some missing. The table lists 150,000 to 200,000 clones, approximately 88% of them singletons, with approximately 12% in the top ten. Sequencing was carried out using PBMCs or T cells enriched from blood (not recorded which). The source of these receptors is a woman aged 55-70 years who had recovered from COVID-19.

The chain carries TRBV19 and TRBJ2-2; 14 nucleotides line up with TRBD2. V trimming: 9 bases; J trimming: 6 bases; junction bases outside the gene matches: 6. The CDR3 is 15 residues long. Germline V CDR1 and CDR2: LNHDA, SQIVND (reference sequence). This CDR3 reads CASSRTSGGSGELFF. The DNA of the CDR3 is TGTGCCAGCAGCCGGACTAGCGGGGGGTCCGGGGAGCTGTTTTTT.

The V and J genes are TRBV3-1 (or the pseudogene TRBV3-2) and TRBJ1-1, with TRBD1 identical over 8 bases. The V gene end was trimmed by 1 base and the J gene end by 1 base; junction bases not matched to a gene: 2. Germline CDR1 and CDR2: LGHDT and YNNKEL (reference sequence). The CDR3 loop spans 15 amino acids. CDR3 sequence (DNA): TGTGCCAGCAGCCAAGGGACAGGGACGAACACTGAAGCTTTCTTT. Translating gives CASSQGTGTNTEAFF.

This clone occurred once. This chain links TRBV9 with TRBJ1-2; possibly TRBD1 for D (6 bases). Germline assignment: CDR1 SGDLS and CDR2 YYNGEE. The ends were cut back, 3 bases at V and 4 bases at J, with 19 bases in the middle. This CDR3 comprises 16 residues. This CDR3 reads CASSADNRVGAYGYTF. Here the CDR3 DNA reads TGTGCCAGCAGCGCGGATAACAGGGTGGGTGCCTATGGCTACACCTTC.

The rearrangement joins TRBV19 to TRBJ2-2; TRBD1 might be the D (5 bases). V lost 5 bases to trimming and J lost 0 bases, with 10 bases between them. There are 15 residues in the CDR3. In germline, CDR1 is LNHDA, CDR2 SQIVND (reference sequence). The CDR3 protein is CASSVGHTNTGELFF. Here the CDR3 DNA reads TGTGCCAGTAGTGTAGGACACACGAACACCGGGGAGCTGTTTTTT.

This clone occurred a few times. The rearrangement links TRBV6-5 to TRBJ1-3; D not certain. The V gene lost 0 bases and the J gene lost 1 base, with 7 bases spanning the gap. Per germline, CDR1 MNHEY and CDR2 SVGAGI. The CDR3 spans 15 residues. The CDR3 coding sequence is TGTGCCAGCAGTTACTCTGAGGGATCTGGAAACACCATATATTTT. This codes for CASSYSEGSGNTIYF.

This chain connects TRBV13 to TRBJ2-7; D gene unclear. Germline assignment: CDR1 PRHDT and CDR2 FYEKMQ (reference sequence). CDR3 length: 15 amino acids. With 6 bases removed from V and 4 bases from J, the gap between germline ends came to 19 bases. CDR3 nucleotide sequence: TGTGCCAGCAGTCTCGGCGGCGTGGCCCATTACGAGCAGTACTTC. It is translated as CASSLGGVAHYEQYF.